The 12 T cell receptor beta chains reported below all come from one sample, sequenced in a study of identical twins. TCRdb ran MiXCR on the 5' RACE reads and lists one entry per CDR3 protein. The profile covers roughly 630,000 distinct CDR3 sequences, with 7% to 7.5% appearing a single time and 1.5% to 2% taken by the ten largest. These sequences were also reported in another study, on yellow fever vaccine responses in identical twins.

The sample taken for sequencing was PBMCs. These receptors all come from a woman aged 18-29 years in good health.

This clonotype was detected ten times or more. The chain joins TRBV18 to TRBJ2-5; D remains ambiguous. The CDR3 spans 11 residues. With 2 bases removed from V and 5 bases from J, the gap between germline ends came to 3 bases. Germline lookup yields CDR1 KGHSH and CDR2 LQKENI. CDR3 nucleotide sequence: TGTGCCAGCTCACCATCGGAGACCCAGTACTTC. Translating it yields CASSPSETQYF.

This chain uses TRBV3-1 with TRBJ1-1; D gene uncertain. Germline V gene lookup returns CDR1 LGHDT and CDR2 YNNKEL (reference sequence). CDR3 length: 13 amino acids. Trimming left V 1 base short and J 11 bases short, with 14 bases between. The CDR3 here is CASSQGEAGRAFF. CDR3 sequence (DNA): TGTGCCAGCAGCCAAGGGGAGGCAGGAAGGGCTTTCTTT.

This clonotype appeared many times. The V call is TRBV29-1, the J call TRBJ2-3; a possible D gene is TRBD2 (6 bases). The germline V and J ends were trimmed by 8 bases and 3 bases, with 15 bases remaining between them. CDR1 and CDR2 (germline): SQVTM, ANQGSEA. The CDR3 sequence is 13 residues long. Written as DNA, the CDR3 is TGCAGCCTTTCAGGGAGGTTGACAGATACGCAGTATTTT. As protein: CSLSGRLTDTQYF.

The chain has TRBV5-1 and TRBJ1-6; D remains ambiguous. The V end lost 0 bases, the J end lost 10 bases, and 11 bases lay between the germline ends. Germline V gene data show CDR1 as SGHRS and CDR2 as YFSETQ. The CDR3 loop spans 14 amino acids. CDR3 bases: TGCGCCAGCAGCTTGGTCCAGCCCTCGTCACCCCTCCACTTT. Translation: CASSLVQPSSPLHF.

In its sample, this clonotype was seen a few times. V gene TRBV11-2 combines with J gene TRBJ2-1, with 8 nucleotides matching TRBD2. Trimming took 2 bases from V and 8 from J; bases not matched to a gene: 8. This CDR3 spans 15 amino acids. Germline V gene sequence: CDR1 SGHAT, CDR2 FQNNGV. The chain's CDR3 is CASSLFSVSGDEQFF. In DNA form, the CDR3 reads TGTGCCAGCAGCTTATTCAGTGTTAGCGGGGATGAGCAGTTCTTC.

The chain joins TRBV12-3 or TRBV12-4 to TRBJ1-1, with a weak D call TRBD1 (6 bases). This CDR3 region has 15 residues. V gave up 5 bases and J gave up 0 bases, with 13 bases separating them. CDR3 nucleotide sequence: TGTGCCAGCAGTACGAGGACAGCTTTGAACACTGAAGCTTTCTTT. Translated: CASSTRTALNTEAFF.

This clonotype was recorded many times. V gene TRBV5-4 combines with J gene TRBJ2-1; 12 nucleotides match TRBD2. Germline trimming cut 5 bases from V and 7 bases from J; bases unmatched to any gene: 7. In germline, CDR1 is SGHNT, CDR2 YYREEE (reference sequence). The CDR3 covers 15 residues. The CDR3 DNA follows: TGTGCCAGCAGAGACGGGACTAGCGGGTGGAATGAGCAGTTCTTC. It translates to CASRDGTSGWNEQFF.

This clonotype has just a few counts. J is TRBJ2-1 and V is TRBV3-1; 11 bases agree with TRBD2. CDR1 LGHDT and CDR2 YNNKEL come from the germline V gene (reference sequence). The CDR3 covers 16 residues. V lost 6 bases, J lost 4 bases, and 8 bases stayed unmatched. The CDR3 DNA is TGTGCCAGCAGGATTAGCGGGGGGGCCGTTTACAATGAGCAGTTCTTC. It translates to CASRISGGAVYNEQFF.

This clonotype has a count of ten or more. The chain carries TRBV9 and TRBJ2-3; 7 bases are shared with TRBD2. CDR1 and CDR2 (germline): SGDLS, YYNGEE. V lost 0 bases and J lost 2; bases outside the gene matches: 6. The CDR3 covers 16 residues. CDR3 nucleotide sequence: TGTGCCAGCAGCGTAGCTGAGGCGGGGGTCACAGATACGCAGTATTTT. Residues: CASSVAEAGVTDTQYF. Looking up the rest from reference TRBV9 and TRBJ2-3 gives the full variable domain: DSGVTQTPKHLITATGQRVTLRCSPRSGDLSVYWYQQSLDQGLQFLIQYYNGEERAKGNILERFSAQQFPDLHSELNLSSLELGDSALYFCASSVAEAGVTDTQYFGPGTRLTVL.

The CDR3 DNA is TGTGCCAGCTCACTCGGCCGGGGGGGGGTCGGCACTGAAGCTTTCTTT. It translates to CASSLGRGGVGTEAFF. The rearrangement joins TRBV18 to TRBJ1-1, with D perhaps matching TRBD1 (5 bases). The length of the CDR3 is 16 residues. V lost 4 bases and J 4 bases, leaving 19 bases between the germline ends. Germline loops: CDR1 KGHSH, CDR2 LQKENI.

This clonotype was seen many times. This chain uses TRBV9 with TRBJ2-5; 7 bases line up with TRBD2. Germline lookup yields CDR1 SGDLS and CDR2 YYNGEE. The V gene end was trimmed by 1 base and the J gene end by 3 bases; junction bases not matched to a gene: 6. This CDR3 region has 15 residues. CDR3 region: CASSVHVAGKETQYF. DNA for the CDR3: TGTGCCAGCAGCGTACATGTAGCGGGCAAAGAGACCCAGTACTTC.

The rearrangement joins TRBV4-1 to TRBJ2-3; 16 bases fit TRBD2. J gave up 3 bases and V 1 base, and 13 bases lay outside the gene matches. There are 21 residues in the CDR3. Per germline, CDR1 MGHRA and CDR2 YSYEKL. The CDR3 region is CASSQVFLGLAGGPETDTQYF. CDR3 DNA sequence: TGCGCCAGCAGCCAAGTTTTCCTGGGACTAGCGGGAGGGCCGGAGACAGATACGCAGTATTTT.